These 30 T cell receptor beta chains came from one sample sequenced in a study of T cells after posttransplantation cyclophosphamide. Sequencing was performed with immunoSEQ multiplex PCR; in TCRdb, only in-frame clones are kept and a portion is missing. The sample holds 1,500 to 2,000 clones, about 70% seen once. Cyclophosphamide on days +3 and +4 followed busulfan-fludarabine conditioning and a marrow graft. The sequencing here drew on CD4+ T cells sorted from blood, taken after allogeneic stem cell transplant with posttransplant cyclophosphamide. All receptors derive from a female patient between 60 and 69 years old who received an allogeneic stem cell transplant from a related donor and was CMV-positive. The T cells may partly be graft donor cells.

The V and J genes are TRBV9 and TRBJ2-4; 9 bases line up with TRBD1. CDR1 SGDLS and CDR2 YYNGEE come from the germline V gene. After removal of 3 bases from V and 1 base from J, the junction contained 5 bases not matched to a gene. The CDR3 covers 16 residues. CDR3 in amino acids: CASSATGGAAKNIQYF. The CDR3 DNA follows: TGTGCCAGCAGCGCTACAGGGGGCGCCGCCAAAAACATTCAGTACTTC.

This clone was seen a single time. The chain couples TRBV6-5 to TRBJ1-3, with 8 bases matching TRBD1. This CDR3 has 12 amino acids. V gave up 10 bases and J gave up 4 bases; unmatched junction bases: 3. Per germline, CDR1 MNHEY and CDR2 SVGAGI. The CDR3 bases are TGTGCCACCGCAGGGGGCGGAAACACCATATATTTT. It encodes CATAGGGNTIYF.

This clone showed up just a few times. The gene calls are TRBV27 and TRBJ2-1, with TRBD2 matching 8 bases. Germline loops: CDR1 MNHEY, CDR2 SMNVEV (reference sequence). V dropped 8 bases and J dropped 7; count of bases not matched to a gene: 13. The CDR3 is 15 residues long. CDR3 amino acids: CASRGGGVGRNEQFF. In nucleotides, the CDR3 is TGTGCCAGCCGGGGGGGAGGGGTCGGGAGGAATGAGCAGTTCTTC.

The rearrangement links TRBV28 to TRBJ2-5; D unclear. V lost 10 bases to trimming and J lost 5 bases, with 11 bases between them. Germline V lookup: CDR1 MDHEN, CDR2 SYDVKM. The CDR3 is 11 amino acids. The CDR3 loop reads CATSVRETQYF. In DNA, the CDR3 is TGTGCCACTTCGGTCCGGGAGACCCAGTACTTC.

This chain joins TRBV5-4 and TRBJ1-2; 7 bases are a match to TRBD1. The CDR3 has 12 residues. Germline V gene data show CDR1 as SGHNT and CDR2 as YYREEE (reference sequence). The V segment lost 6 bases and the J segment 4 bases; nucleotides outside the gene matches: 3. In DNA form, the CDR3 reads TGTGCCAGCAAGGGGGCTGGCTATGGCTACACCTTC. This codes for CASKGAGYGYTF.

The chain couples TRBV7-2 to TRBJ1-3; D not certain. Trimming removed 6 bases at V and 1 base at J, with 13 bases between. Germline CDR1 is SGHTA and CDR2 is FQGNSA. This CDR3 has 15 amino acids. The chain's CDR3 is CASSARPGSGNTIYF. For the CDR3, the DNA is TGTGCCAGCAGTGCTCGGCCGGGATCTGGAAACACCATATATTTT.

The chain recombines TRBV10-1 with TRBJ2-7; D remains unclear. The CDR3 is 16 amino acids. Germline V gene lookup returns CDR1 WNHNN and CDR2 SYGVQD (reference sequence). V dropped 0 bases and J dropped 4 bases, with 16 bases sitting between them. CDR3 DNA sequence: TGCGCCAGCAGTGAGTCGGATGACTTCCAGTATTACGAGCAGTACTTC. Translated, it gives CASSESDDFQYYEQYF.

CDR3 sequence reads: CASSLYVGTLSTDTQYF. Here the CDR3 DNA reads TGTGCCAGCAGCTTATACGTTGGGACACTTAGCACAGATACGCAGTATTTT. This chain links TRBV7-6 with TRBJ2-3; TRBD1 is a possible D gene (6 bases). Germline values: CDR1 SGHVS, CDR2 FNYEAQ. V lost 2 bases, J lost 0 bases, and 15 bases lay in between. The CDR3 runs 17 residues.

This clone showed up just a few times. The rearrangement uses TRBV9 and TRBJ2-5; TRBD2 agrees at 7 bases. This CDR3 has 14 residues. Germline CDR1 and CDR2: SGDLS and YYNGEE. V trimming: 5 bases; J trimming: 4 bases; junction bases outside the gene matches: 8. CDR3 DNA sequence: TGTGCCAGCAGTTGGGGGGGGTCCGTAGAGACCCAGTACTTC. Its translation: CASSWGGSVETQYF.

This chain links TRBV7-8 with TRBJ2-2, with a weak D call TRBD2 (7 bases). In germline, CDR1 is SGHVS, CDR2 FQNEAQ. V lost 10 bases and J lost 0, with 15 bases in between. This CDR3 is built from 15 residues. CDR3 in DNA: TGTGCCATAGGGGGGGAGGTTGCGAACACCGGGGAGCTGTTTTTT. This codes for CAIGGEVANTGELFF. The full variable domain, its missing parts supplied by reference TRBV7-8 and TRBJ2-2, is GAGVSQSPRYKVAKRGQDVALRCDPISGHVSLFWYQQALGQGPEFLTYFQNEAQLDKSGLPSDRFFAERPEGSVSTLKIQRTQQEDSAVYLCAIGGEVANTGELFFGEGSRLTVL.

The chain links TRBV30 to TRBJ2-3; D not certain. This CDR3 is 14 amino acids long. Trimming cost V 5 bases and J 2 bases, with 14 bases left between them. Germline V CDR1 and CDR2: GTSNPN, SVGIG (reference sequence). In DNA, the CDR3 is TGTGCCTGGGGGCTTGGATTACACACAGATACGCAGTATTTT. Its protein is CAWGLGLHTDTQYF.

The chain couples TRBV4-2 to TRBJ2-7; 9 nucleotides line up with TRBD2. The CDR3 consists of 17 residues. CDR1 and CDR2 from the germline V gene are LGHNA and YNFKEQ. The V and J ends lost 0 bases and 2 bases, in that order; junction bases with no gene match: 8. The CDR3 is CASSQEPAGGQTYEQYF. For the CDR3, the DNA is TGTGCCAGCAGCCAAGAGCCAGCGGGAGGCCAGACCTACGAGCAGTACTTC.

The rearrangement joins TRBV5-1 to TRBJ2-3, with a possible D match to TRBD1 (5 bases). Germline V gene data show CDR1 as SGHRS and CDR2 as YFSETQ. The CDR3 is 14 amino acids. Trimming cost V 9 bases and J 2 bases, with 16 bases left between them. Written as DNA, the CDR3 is TGCGCCACCGCAACCAGGGTGAACACAGATACGCAGTATTTT. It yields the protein CATATRVNTDTQYF.

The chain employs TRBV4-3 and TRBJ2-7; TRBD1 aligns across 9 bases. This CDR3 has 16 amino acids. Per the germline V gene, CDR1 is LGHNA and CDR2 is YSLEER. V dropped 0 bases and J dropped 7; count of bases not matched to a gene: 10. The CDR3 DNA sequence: TGCGCCAGCAGCCAAGAGGCGGGACAGGGACCTAGGGAGCAGTACTTC. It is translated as CASSQEAGQGPREQYF.

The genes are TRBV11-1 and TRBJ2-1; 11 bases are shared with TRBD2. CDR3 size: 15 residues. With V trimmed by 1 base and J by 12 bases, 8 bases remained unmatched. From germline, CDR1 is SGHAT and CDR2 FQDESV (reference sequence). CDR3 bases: TGTGCCAGCAGCTTAGAGCCTAGCGGGGGGTATTGGCAGTTCTTC. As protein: CASSLEPSGGYWQFF.

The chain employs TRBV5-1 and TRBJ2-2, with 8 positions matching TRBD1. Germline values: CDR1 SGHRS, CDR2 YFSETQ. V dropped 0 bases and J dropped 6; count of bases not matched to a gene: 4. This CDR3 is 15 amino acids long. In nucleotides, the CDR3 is TGCGCCAGCAGCTTGGTGGACAGGGAAGCCGGGGAGCTGTTTTTT. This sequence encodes CASSLVDREAGELFF.

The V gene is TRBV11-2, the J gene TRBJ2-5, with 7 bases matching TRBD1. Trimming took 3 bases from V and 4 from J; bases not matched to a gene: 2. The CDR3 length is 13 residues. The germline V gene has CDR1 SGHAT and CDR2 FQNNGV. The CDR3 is CASSFTGAETQYF. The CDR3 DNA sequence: TGTGCCAGCAGCTTTACAGGGGCAGAGACCCAGTACTTC.

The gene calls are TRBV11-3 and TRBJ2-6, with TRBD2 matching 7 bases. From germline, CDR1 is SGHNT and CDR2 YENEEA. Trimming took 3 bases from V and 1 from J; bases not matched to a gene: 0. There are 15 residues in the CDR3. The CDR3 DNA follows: TGTGCCAGCAGCTTGGGAGGGTCTGGGGCCAACGTCCTGACTTTC. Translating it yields CASSLGGSGANVLTF.

The CDR3 loop reads CASSNGTSGRAKGYEQYF. CDR3 sequence (DNA): TGTGCCAGCAGCAATGGGACTAGCGGGAGGGCCAAGGGATACGAGCAGTACTTC. The chain employs TRBV21-1 and TRBJ2-5; the DNA was not used to check the table's D call, TRBD2. The better agreement between TRBJ2-7 and the DNA end casts doubt on the J call. TRBV21-1 is deemed a pseudogene. This CDR3 comprises 18 residues.

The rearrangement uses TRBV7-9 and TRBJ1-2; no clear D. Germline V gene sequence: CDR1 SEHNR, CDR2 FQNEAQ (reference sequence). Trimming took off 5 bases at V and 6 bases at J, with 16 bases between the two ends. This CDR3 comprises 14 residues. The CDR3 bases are TGTGCCAGCAGCCCCAGGAGGCCTGAAAATGGCTACACCTTC. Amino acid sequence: CASSPRRPENGYTF. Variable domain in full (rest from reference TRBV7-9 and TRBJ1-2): DTGVSQNPRHKITKRGQNVTFRCDPISEHNRLYWYRQTLGQGPEFLTYFQNEAQLEKSRLLSDRFSAERPKGSFSTLEIQRTEQGDSAMYLCASSPRRPENGYTFGSGTRLTVV.

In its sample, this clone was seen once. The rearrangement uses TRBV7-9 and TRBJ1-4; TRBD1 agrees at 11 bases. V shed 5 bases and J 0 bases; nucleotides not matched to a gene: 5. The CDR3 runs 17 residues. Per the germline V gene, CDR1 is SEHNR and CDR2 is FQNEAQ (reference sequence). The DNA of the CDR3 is TGTGCCAGCAGCCCTCGGGACAGGGGGTCAACTAATGAAAAACTGTTTTTT. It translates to CASSPRDRGSTNEKLFF.

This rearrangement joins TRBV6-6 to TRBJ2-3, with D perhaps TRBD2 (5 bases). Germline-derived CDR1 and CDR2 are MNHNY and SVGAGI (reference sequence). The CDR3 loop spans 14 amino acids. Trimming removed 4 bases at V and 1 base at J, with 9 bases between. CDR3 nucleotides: TGTGCCAGCAGTTGGACTCTAGGCACAGATACGCAGTATTTT. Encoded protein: CASSWTLGTDTQYF.

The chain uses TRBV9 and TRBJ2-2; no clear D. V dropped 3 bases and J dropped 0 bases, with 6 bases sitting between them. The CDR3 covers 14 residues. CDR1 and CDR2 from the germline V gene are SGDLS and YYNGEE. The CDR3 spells CASSAYSNTGELFF. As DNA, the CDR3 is TGTGCCAGCAGCGCCTACTCGAACACCGGGGAGCTGTTTTTT.

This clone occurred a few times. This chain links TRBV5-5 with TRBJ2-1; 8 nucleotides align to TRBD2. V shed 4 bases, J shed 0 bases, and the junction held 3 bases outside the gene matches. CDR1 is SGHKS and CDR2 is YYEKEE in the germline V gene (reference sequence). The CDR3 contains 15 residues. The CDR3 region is CASSPSGSSYNEQFF. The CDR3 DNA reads TGTGCCAGCAGCCCCAGCGGGAGCTCCTACAATGAGCAGTTCTTC.

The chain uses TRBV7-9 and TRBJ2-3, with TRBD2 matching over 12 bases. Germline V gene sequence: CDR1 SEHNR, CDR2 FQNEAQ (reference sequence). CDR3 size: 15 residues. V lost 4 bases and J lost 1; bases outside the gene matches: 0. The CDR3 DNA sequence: TGTGCCAGCAGCTGGACTAGCGGGGGCACAGATACGCAGTATTTT. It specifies CASSWTSGGTDTQYF. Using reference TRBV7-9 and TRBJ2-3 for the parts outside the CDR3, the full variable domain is DTGVSQNPRHKITKRGQNVTFRCDPISEHNRLYWYRQTLGQGPEFLTYFQNEAQLEKSRLLSDRFSAERPKGSFSTLEIQRTEQGDSAMYLCASSWTSGGTDTQYFGPGTRLTVL.

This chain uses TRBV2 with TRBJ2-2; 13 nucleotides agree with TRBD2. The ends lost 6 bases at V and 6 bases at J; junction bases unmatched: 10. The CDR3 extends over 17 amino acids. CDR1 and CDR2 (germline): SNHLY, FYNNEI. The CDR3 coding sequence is TGTGCCAGCAGCGGCCGAAGGACTAGCGGGAGTGCCGGGGAGCTGTTTTTT. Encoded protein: CASSGRRTSGSAGELFF.

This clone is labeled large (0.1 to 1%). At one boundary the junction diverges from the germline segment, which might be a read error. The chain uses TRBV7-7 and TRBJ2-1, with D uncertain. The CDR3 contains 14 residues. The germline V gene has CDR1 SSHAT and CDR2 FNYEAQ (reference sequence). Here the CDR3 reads CASSFGSLYNEQFF. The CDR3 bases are TGTGCTAGCAGCTTCGGTAGTCTCTACAATGAGCAGTTCTTC.

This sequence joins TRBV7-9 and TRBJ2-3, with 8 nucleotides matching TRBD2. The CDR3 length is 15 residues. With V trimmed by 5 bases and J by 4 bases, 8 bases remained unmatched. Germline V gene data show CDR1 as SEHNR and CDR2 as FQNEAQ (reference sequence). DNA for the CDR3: TGTGCCAGCAGCCAGAGGTCGGGGGGGGCAGATACGCAGTATTTT. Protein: CASSQRSGGADTQYF.

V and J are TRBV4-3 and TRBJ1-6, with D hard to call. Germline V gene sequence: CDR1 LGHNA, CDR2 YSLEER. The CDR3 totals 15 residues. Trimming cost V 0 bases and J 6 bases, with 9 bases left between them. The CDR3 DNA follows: TGCGCCAGCAGCCAAGATTGGCAGGTTAATTCACCCCTCCACTTT. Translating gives CASSQDWQVNSPLHF.

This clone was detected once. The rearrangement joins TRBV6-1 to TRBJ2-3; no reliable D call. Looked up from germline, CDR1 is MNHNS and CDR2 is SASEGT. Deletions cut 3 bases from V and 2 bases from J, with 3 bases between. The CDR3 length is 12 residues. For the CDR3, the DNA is TGTGCCAGCAGTGACAACACAGATACGCAGTATTTT. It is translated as CASSDNTDTQYF.